Listed below are T cell receptor beta chains from one sample, sequenced in a study of cytomegalovirus exposure and HLA in healthy donors. TCRdb's copy holds only in-frame clones and misses some; the assay was immunoSEQ multiplex PCR. The table includes about 200,000 clones, 82% detected once. Sequenced: PBMCs. These receptors all stem from a woman in her thirties or forties in good health and CMV-seronegative. Both conserved end residues are part of each CDR3. The D gene is left open where the match is weak. Some rows have no size entry. The others give once, few or many, or a class for an expanded clone.

d_call clone_size j_call v_call cdr3_nt cdr3_aa
NA NA TRBJ1-1 TRBV18 TGTGCCAGCTCACCGGGGAGAGACACTGAAGCTTTCTTT CASSPGRDTEAFF
TRBD1 NA TRBJ1-1 TRBV18 TGTGCCAGCTCACCCGGGACAGGGGGCACTGAAGCTTTCTTT CASSPGTGGTEAFF
NA NA TRBJ2-1 TRBV6-6 TGTGCCAGCAGTTACTCGAGAACGGATGAGCAGTTCTTC CASSYSRTDEQFF
NA NA TRBJ2-2 TRBV7-3 TGTGCCAGCAGCTTGGACAGTAACACCGGGGAGCTGTTTTTT CASSLDSNTGELFF
NA NA TRBJ2-2 TRBV10-3 TGTGCCATCAGTGAGTCTCGAGACATCGCGGAGCTGTTTTTT CAISESRDIAELFF
NA NA TRBJ2-2 TRBV27 TGTGCCAGCAGTGGACTTCACAACACCGGGGAGCTGTTTTTT CASSGLHNTGELFF
NA NA TRBJ1-4 TRBV30 TGTGCCTGGAGCGTTGACCAGGGGACTAATGAAAAACTGTTTTTT CAWSVDQGTNEKLFF
NA NA TRBJ2-7 TRBV2 TGTGCCAGCAAACGGGAGACCTACGAGCAGTACTTC CASKRETYEQYF
NA NA TRBJ1-1 TRBV2 TGTGCCAGCAGTGCCGGACAGAACACTGAAGCTTTCTTT CASSAGQNTEAFF
TRBD1 NA TRBJ2-3 TRBV30 TGTGCCTGGAGTGCCCGGGGACAGGCACCGAATACGCGGTATTTT CAWSARGQAPNTRYF
TRBD1 NA TRBJ1-4 TRBV7-9 TGTTCCAGCAGCTTGGGACAGGTTAATGAAAAACTGTTTTTT CSSSLGQVNEKLFF
NA few TRBJ1-3 TRBV6-6 TGTGCCAGCAGTCGCAGGGTGTATGGAAACACCATATATTTT CASSRRVYGNTIYF
NA NA TRBJ1-5 TRBV5-5 TGTGCCAGCAGCTTCACAGGGAGAGGTAACAATCAGCCCCAGCATTTT CASSFTGRGNNQPQHF
NA NA TRBJ1-3 TRBV7-3 TGTGCCAGCAGCCCTAATTTGGCGACGGCAACTAATGGAAACACCATATATTTT CASSPNLATATNGNTIYF
TRBD2 NA TRBJ2-3 TRBV30 TGTGCCTGGGGACTAGCGGGATTGTTAGATACGCAGTATTTT CAWGLAGLLDTQYF
NA NA TRBJ2-7 TRBV27 TGTGCCAGCAGTTTGGGGGCGGGCTACGAGCAGTACTTC CASSLGAGYEQYF
NA NA TRBJ1-5 TRBV15 TGTGCCACCAGCAGGGGGGGAAGGGGGGGTAGCAATCAGCCCCAGCATTTT CATSRGGRGGSNQPQHF
NA NA TRBJ2-1 TRBV2 TGTGCCAGCAGTGAGCAGGGGGGAACCTACAATGAGCAGTTCTTC CASSEQGGTYNEQFF
TRBD2 NA TRBJ2-1 TRBV19 TGTGCCAGTAGTGTTAGCGGGTACTACAATGAGCAGTTCTTC CASSVSGYYNEQFF
NA NA TRBJ2-3 TRBV5-1 TGCGCCAGCAGCTCAGGAGGGACAGAAGGGGTCAGTACGCAGTATTTT CASSSGGTEGVSTQYF
NA NA TRBJ2-7 TRBV30 TGTGCCTGGAGCCCAACCTACGAGCAGTACTTC CAWSPTYEQYF
NA few TRBJ2-2 TRBV11-2 TGTGCCAGCAGCTTATTTGAGGGGCTGTTTTTT CASSLFEGLFF
TRBD2 NA TRBJ2-5 TRBV6-6 TGTGCCAGCAGGGGGCGCGAGCGGGAAAACCAAGAGACCCAGTACTTC CASRGRERENQETQYF
TRBD2 NA TRBJ2-3 TRBV2 TGTGCCAGCAGTAAACTAGCGGGAGAGGGAGCAGATACGCAGTATTTT CASSKLAGEGADTQYF
NA NA TRBJ2-5 TRBV5-4 TGTGCCAGCAGCTCAGGACAGTACCAAGAGACCCAGTACTTC CASSSGQYQETQYF
TRBD1 NA TRBJ1-2 TRBV30 TGTGCCTGGGGACAGGGCTACTATGGCTACACCTTC CAWGQGYYGYTF
NA NA TRBJ2-3 TRBV2 TGTGCCAGCAACGGAGCTGGGACAGATACGCAGTATTTT CASNGAGTDTQYF
NA NA TRBJ1-2 TRBV18 TGTGCCAGCTCACCCTTTGCGGGAGGCTACACCTTC CASSPFAGGYTF
TRBD2 NA TRBJ2-5 TRBV4-2 TGTGCCAGCAGCCAGCCGGGACTAGCTGTGGAGACCCAGTACTTC CASSQPGLAVETQYF
TRBD1 NA TRBJ1-5 TRBV19 TGTGCCAGTAGGGAGGGACAGGGAGGTTTTACGTATCAGCCCCAGCATTTT CASREGQGGFTYQPQHF
TRBD1 NA TRBJ2-3 TRBV18 TGTGCCAGCTCACCTGGAGACAGGGGAACAGATACGCAGTATTTT CASSPGDRGTDTQYF
NA NA TRBJ1-2 TRBV27 TGTGCCAGCAGTGTGGATGGGGCCGCGGTCGATGGCTACACCTTC CASSVDGAAVDGYTF
NA once TRBJ2-5 TRBV11-2 TGTGCCAGCAGCTTAGGCCGGACAGCTATGTGGGAGACCCAGTACTTC CASSLGRTAMWETQYF
TRBD2 once TRBJ2-1 TRBV10-1 TGCGCCAGCAGTGGGGGACTAGCGGGAGGGAATTTTGTTAATGAGCAGTTCTTC CASSGGLAGGNFVNEQFF
NA few TRBJ1-2 TRBV6-5 TGTGCCAGCAGTGTGGGCGGGGAGTTCTATGGCTACACCTTC CASSVGGEFYGYTF
NA NA TRBJ2-1 TRBV19 TGTGCCAGTAGTTTTATGTTGGCGGGGAATGAGCAGTTCTTC CASSFMLAGNEQFF
NA few TRBJ1-1 TRBV6-5 TGTGCCAGCAGTGCGGTCAACTTGGAAGCTTTCTTT CASSAVNLEAFF
TRBD1 NA TRBJ2-7 TRBV5-1 TGCGCCAGCAGCTCGGGACAGTTCCCCACCTACGAGCAGTACTTC CASSSGQFPTYEQYF
TRBD1 NA TRBJ2-3 TRBV9 TGTGCCAGCAGCTCCCGGGACAGGGACACAGATACGCAGTATTTT CASSSRDRDTDTQYF
TRBD2 NA TRBJ2-5 TRBV30 TGTGCCTTTATAGCGGGAGCGGAGACCCAGTACTTC CAFIAGAETQYF
NA NA TRBJ1-5 TRBV4-2 TGTGCCAGCAGCCATGGGGCTTCAGGAGGCAATCAGCCCCAGCATTTT CASSHGASGGNQPQHF
NA once TRBJ1-2 TRBV6-5 TGTGCCAGCAGTTACGCGTTCCCACCCACCACGTATGGCTACACCTTC CASSYAFPPTTYGYTF
NA NA TRBJ2-1 TRBV27 TGTGCCAGCAGTTTTATCGGCGGCTACAATGAGCAGTTCTTC CASSFIGGYNEQFF
NA NA TRBJ2-7 TRBV27 TGTGCCAGCAGTTTCGCGGCAGGGGTAGGCTACGAGCAGTACTTC CASSFAAGVGYEQYF
NA NA TRBJ2-7 TRBV27 TGTGCCAGCAGTTTATCGGGGGGTTACGAGCAGTACTTC CASSLSGGYEQYF
NA few TRBJ1-6 TRBV6-6 TGTGCCAGCAGTTCGGTAACCGGGAGCTATAATTCACCCCTCCACTTT CASSSVTGSYNSPLHF
NA few TRBJ1-2 TRBV5-1 TGCGCCAGCAGCGTGCTACAGCCTAACTATGGCTACACCTTC CASSVLQPNYGYTF
NA NA TRBJ1-2 TRBV7-2 TGTGCCAGCAGCTTAGGTAGAGGCTATGGCTACACCTTC CASSLGRGYGYTF
NA NA TRBJ1-2 TRBV7-2 TGTGCCAGCAGCTTAGCGGCCCCATCATCGCATGGCTACACCTTC CASSLAAPSSHGYTF